This T cell receptor beta chain was sequenced in a study of blood T cell repertoires in COVID-19. Study details: Whether acute or convalescent, the COVID-19 samples came from the United States, Italy and Spain.

Per germline, CDR1 MNHEY and CDR2 SVGAGI. Unmatched junction bases numbered 6, after V lost 2 bases and J lost 2 bases. This CDR3 has 15 amino acids. It was during active infection that Seattle patients were enrolled and then longitudinally followed. In the original workflow: Reference gene primer amplification in the assay estimated nucleated cell counts. The assay was immunoSEQ multiplex PCR, and TCRdb's table has in-frame clones only and misses some. V, J and clone size are those of that table, while D and trimming were read from the DNA. The sample consists of 450,000 or so clones, over 85% of them appearing once.

The chain employs TRBV6-5 and TRBJ2-7, with 7 bases fitting TRBD1. The specimen was peripheral blood. The clonotype originates from a man aged 18 to 35 with COVID-19, enrolled during active disease. The CDR3 spells CASSYTGDRPYEQYF. Written as DNA, the CDR3 is TGTGCCAGCAGTTACACCGGGGACAGACCCTACGAGCAGTACTTC.